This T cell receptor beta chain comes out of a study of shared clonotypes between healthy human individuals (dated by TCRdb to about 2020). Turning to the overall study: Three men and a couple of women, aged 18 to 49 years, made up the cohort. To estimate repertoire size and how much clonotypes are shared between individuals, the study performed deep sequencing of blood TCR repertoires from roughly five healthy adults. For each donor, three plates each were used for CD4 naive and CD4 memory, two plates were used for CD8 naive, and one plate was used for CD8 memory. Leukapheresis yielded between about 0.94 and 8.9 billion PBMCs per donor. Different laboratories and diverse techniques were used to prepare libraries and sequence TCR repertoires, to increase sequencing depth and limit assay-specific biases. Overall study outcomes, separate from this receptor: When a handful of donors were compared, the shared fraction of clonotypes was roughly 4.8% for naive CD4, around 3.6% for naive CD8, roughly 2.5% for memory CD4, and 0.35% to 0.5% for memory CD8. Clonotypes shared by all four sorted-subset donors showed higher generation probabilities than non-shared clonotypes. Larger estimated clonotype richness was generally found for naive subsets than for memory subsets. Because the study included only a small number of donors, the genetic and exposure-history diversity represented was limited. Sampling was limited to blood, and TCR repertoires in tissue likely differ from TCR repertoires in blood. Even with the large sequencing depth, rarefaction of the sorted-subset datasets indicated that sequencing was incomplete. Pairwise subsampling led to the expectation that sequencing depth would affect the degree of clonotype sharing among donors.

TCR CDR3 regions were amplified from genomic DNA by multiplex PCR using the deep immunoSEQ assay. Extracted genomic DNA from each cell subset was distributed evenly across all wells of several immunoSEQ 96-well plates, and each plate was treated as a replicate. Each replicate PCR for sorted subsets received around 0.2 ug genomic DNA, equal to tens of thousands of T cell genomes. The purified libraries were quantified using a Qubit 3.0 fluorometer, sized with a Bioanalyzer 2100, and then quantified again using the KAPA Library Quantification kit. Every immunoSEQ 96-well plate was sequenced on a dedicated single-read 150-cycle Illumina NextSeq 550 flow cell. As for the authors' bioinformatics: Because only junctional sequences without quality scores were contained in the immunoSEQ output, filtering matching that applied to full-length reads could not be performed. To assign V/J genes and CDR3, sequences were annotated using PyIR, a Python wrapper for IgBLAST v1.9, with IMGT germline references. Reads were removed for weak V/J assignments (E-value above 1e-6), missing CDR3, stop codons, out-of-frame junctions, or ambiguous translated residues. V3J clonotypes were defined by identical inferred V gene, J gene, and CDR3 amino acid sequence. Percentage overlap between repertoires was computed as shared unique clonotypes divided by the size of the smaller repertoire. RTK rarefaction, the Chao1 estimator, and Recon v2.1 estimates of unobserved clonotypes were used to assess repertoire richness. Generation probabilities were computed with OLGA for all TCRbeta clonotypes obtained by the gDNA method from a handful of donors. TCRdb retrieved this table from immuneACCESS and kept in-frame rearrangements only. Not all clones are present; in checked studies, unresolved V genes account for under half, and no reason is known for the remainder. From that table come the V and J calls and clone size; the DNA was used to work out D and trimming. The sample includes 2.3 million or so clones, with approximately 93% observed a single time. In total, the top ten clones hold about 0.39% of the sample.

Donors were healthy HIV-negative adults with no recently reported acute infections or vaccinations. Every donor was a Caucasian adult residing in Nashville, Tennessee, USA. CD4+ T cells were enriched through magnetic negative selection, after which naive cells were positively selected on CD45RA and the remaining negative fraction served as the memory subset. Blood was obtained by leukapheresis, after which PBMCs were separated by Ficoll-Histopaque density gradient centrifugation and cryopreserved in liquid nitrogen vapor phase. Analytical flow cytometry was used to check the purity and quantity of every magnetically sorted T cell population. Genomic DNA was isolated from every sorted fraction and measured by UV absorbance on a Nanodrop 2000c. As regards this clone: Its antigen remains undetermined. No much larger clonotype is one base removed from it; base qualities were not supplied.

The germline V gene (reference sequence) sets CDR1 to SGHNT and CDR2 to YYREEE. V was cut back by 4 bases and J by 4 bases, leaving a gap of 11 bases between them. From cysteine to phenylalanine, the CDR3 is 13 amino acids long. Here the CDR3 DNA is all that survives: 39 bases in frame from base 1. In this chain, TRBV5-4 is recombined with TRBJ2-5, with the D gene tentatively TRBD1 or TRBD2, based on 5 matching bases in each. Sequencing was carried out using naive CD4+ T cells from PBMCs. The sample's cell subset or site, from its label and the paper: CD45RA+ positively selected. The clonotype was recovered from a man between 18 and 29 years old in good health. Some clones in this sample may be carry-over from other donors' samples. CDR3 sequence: CASSPDGAETQYF. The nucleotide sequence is TGTGCCAGCAGCCCGGACGGGGCAGAGACCCAGTACTTC.